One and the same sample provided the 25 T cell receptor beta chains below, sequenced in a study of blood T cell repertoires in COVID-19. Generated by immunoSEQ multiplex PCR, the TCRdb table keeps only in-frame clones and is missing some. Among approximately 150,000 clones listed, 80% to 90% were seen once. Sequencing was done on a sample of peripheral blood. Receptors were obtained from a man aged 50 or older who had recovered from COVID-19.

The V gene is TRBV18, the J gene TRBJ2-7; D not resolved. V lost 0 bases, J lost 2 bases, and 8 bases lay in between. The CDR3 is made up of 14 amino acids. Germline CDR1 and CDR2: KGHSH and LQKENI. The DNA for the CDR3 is TGTGCCAGCTCACCACCGACACCTACCTACGAGCAGTACTTC. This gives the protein CASSPPTPTYEQYF.

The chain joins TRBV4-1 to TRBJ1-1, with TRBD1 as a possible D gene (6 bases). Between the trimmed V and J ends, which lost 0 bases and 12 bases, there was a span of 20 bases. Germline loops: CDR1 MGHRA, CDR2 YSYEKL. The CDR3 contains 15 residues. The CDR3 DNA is TGCGCCAGCAGCCAAGATGAAGGCAGAGCAGGGGCATCTTTCTTT. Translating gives CASSQDEGRAGASFF.

Written as DNA, the CDR3 is TGCGCCAGCAGCCATAGCGGGACGAGAGGGGAAAAACTGTTTTTT. Translated, it gives CASSHSGTRGEKLFF. J is TRBJ1-4 and V is TRBV4-3; TRBD1 is a possible D gene (5 bases). The germline V and J ends were trimmed by 3 bases and 8 bases, with 16 bases remaining between them. This CDR3 comprises 15 residues. Germline CDR1 and CDR2: LGHNA and YSLEER.

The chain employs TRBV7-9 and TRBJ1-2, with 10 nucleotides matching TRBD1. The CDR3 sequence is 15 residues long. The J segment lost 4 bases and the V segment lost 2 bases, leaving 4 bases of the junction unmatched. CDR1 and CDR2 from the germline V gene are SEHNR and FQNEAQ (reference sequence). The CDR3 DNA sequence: TGTGCCAGCAGCTTACCTGGGGACAGGGGCTATGGCTACACCTTC. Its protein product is CASSLPGDRGYGYTF.

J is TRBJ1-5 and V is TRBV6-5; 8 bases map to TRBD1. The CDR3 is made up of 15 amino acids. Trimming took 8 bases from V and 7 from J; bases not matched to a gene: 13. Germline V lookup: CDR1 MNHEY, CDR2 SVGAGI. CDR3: CASRGTGGIWQPQHF. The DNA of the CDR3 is TGTGCCAGCCGCGGAACAGGGGGAATTTGGCAGCCCCAGCATTTT.

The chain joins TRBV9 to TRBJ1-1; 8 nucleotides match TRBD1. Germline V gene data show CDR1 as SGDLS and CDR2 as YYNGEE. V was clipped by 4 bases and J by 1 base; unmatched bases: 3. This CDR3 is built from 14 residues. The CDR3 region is CASSRQGRNTEAFF. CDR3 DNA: TGTGCCAGCAGCAGACAGGGGCGGAACACTGAAGCTTTCTTT.

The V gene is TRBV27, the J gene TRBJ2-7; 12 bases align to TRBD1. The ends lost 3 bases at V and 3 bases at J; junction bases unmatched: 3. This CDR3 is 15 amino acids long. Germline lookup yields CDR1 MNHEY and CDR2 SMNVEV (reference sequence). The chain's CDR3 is CASSLGQGAFYEQYF. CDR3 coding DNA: TGTGCCAGCAGTTTGGGACAGGGGGCTTTCTACGAGCAGTACTTC.

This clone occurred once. In DNA, the CDR3 is TGTGCCAGCAGCTTAGTCAGGGGGCAGACTAATGAAAAACTGTTTTTT. Its protein is CASSLVRGQTNEKLFF. The V and J genes are TRBV7-2 and TRBJ1-4; 8 nucleotides agree with TRBD1. CDR3 length: 16 amino acids. Germline trimming cut 1 base from V and 2 bases from J; bases unmatched to any gene: 3. Germline V lookup: CDR1 SGHTA, CDR2 FQGNSA.

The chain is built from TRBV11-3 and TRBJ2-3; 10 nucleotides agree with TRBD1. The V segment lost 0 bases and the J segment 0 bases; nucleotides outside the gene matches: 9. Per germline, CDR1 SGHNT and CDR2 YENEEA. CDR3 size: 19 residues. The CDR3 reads CASSLDKWDRGLSTDTQYF. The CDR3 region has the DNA TGTGCCAGCAGCTTAGATAAGTGGGACAGGGGACTTAGCACAGATACGCAGTATTTT.

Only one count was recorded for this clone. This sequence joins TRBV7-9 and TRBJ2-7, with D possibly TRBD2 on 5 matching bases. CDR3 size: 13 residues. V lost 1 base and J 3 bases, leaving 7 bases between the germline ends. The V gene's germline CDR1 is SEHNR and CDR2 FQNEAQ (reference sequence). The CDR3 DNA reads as TGTGCCAGCAGCTTAGTGGACTTCTACGAGCAGTACTTC. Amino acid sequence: CASSLVDFYEQYF.

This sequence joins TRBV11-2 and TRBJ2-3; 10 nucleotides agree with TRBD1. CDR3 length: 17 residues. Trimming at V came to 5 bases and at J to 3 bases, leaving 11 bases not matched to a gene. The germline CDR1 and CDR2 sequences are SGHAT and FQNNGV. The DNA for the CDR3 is TGTGCCAGCAGCAGCGGGGACAGGGGTGGAGGAACAGATACGCAGTATTTT. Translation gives CASSSGDRGGGTDTQYF.

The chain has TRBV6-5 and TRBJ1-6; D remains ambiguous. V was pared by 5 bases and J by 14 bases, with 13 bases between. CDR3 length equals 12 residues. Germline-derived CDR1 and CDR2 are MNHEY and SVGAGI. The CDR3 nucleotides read TGTGCCAGCAGTACGGGATCTTTCACCCTCCACTTT. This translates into CASSTGSFTLHF.

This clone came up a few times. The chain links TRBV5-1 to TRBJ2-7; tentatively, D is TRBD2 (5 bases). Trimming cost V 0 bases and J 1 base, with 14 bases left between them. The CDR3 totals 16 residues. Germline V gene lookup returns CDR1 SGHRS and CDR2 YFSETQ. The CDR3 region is CASSLELGLVSYEQYF. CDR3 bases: TGCGCCAGCAGCTTGGAACTAGGACTGGTGTCCTACGAGCAGTACTTC.

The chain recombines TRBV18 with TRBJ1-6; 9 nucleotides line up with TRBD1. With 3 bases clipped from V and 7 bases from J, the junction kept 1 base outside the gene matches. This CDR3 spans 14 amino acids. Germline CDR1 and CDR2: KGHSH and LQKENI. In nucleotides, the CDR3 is TGTGCCAGCTCACCCGGACAGGGGAATTCACCCCTCCACTTT. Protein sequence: CASSPGQGNSPLHF.

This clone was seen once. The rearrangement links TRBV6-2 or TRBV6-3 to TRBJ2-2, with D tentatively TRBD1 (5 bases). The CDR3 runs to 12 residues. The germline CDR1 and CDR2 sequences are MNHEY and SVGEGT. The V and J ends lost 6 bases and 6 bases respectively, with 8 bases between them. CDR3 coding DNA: TGTGCCAGCAGCCCACAGGCCGGGGAGCTGTTTTTT. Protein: CASSPQAGELFF.

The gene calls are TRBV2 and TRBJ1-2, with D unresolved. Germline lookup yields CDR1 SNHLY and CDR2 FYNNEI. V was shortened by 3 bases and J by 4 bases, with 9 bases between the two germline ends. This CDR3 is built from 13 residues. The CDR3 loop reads CASSDTGVYGYTF. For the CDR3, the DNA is TGTGCCAGCAGTGATACCGGGGTCTATGGCTACACCTTC.

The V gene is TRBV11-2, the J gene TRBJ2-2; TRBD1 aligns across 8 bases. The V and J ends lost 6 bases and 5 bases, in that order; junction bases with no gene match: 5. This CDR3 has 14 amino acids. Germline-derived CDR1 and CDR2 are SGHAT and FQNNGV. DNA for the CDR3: TGTGCCAGCAGGACAGGGGCGCAAACCGGGGAGCTGTTTTTT. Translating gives CASRTGAQTGELFF.

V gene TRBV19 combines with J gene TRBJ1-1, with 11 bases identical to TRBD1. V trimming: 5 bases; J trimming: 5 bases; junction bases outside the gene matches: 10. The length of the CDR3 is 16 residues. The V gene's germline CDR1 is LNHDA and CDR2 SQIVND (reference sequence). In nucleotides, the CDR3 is TGTGCCAGTAGTGCACCGGGACAGGGGGTGGGTACTGAAGCTTTCTTT. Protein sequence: CASSAPGQGVGTEAFF.

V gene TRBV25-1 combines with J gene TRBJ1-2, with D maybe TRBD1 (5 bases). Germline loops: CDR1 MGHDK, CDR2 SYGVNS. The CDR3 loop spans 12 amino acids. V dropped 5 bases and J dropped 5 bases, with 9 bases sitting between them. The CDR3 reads CASSNTGYGYTF. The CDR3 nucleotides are TGTGCCAGCAGTAATACAGGTTATGGCTACACCTTC.

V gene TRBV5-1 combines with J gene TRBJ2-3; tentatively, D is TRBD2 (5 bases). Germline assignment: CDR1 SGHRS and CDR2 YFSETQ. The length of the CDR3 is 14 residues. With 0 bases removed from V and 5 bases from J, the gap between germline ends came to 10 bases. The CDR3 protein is CASSLVLAGDTQYF. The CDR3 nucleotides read TGCGCCAGCAGCTTGGTCCTAGCTGGAGATACGCAGTATTTT.

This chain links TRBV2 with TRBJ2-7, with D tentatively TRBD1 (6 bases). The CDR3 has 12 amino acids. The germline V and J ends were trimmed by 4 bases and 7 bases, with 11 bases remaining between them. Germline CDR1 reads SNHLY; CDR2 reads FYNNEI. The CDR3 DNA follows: TGTGCCAGCAGTGCAGGGGTATGGGAGCAGTACTTC. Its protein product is CASSAGVWEQYF.

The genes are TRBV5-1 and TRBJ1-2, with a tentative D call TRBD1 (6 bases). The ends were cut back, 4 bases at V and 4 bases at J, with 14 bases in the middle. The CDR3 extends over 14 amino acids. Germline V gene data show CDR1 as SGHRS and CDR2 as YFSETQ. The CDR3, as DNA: TGCGCCAGCAGCAGAGAGACAGGAGGCTATGGCTACACCTTC. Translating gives CASSRETGGYGYTF.

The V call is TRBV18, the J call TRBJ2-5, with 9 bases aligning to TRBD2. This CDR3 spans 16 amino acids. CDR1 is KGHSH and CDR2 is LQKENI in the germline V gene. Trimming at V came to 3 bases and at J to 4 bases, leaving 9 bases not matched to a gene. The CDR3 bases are TGTGCCAGCTCACCGTTAGCGGGGGCCGTGGGAGAGACCCAGTACTTC. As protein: CASSPLAGAVGETQYF.

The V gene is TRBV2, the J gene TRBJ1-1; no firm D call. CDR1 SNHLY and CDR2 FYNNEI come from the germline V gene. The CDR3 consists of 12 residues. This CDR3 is CAGEALDTEAFF. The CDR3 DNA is TGTGCTGGGGAGGCCTTGGACACTGAAGCTTTCTTT.

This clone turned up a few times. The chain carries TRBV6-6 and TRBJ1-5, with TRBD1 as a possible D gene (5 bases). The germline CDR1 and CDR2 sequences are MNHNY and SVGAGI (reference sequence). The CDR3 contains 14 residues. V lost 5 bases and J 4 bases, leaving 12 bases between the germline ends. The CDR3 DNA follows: TGTGCCAGCAGTACCGGGGGTCTAAATCAGCCCCAGCATTTT. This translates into CASSTGGLNQPQHF.